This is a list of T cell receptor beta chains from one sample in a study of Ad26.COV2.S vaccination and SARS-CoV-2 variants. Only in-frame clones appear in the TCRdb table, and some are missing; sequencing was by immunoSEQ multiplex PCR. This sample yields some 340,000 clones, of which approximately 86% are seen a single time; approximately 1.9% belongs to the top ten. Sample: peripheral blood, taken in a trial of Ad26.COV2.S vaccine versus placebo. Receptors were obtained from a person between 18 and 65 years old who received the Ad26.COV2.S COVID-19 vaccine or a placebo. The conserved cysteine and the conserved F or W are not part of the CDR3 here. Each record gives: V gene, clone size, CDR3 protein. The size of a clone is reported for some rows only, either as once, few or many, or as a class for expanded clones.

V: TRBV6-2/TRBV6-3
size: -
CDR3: ASSYEVGQVGYT

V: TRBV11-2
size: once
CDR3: ASSLEPWGAYNEQF

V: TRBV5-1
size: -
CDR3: ASSPLGTGANVLT

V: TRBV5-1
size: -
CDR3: ASSVTGMGGYEQY

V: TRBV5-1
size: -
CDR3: ASSLGAQGAGTEAF

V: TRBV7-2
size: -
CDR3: ASSSPPPGLHGAF

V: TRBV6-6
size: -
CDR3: ASSGMWGGAGTEAF

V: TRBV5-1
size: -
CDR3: ASSLDLNLGETQY

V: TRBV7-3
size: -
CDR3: ASSLGEGYGYT

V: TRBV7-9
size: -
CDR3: ASSSTAATDTQY

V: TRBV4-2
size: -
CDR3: ASSQAGQANTEAF

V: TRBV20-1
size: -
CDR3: SAEGAGELF

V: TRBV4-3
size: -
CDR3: ASSQPPLAGGYYEQF

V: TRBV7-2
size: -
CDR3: ASSPPGRDTQY

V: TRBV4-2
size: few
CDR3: ASSQEGQMNTEAF

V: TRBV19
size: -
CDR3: ASSTKSGVSYEQY

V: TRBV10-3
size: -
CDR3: AITAREWGASGYT

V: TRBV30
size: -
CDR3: AWSGTGARGYT

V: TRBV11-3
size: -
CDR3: ASSLGGLDAGELF

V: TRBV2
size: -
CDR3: ASSEIKNTGELF

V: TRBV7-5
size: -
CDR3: VRSLKSRKGPEAF

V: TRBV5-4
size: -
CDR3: ASSPWTSGNNEQF

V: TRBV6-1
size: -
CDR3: ASSELQGRVF

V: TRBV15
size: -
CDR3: ATSRDTGSSSYEQY

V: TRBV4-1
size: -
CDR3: ASSQTGTGGYEQY

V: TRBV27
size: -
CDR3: ASSLTGLGPNSPLH

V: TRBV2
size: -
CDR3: ASRAQGNQPQH

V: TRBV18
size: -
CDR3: ASSPPGRYEQY

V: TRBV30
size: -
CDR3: AWRGGRSGNTIY

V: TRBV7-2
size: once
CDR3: ASSLLRGGGTDTQY

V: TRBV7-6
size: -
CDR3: ASSLSGFGNTIY

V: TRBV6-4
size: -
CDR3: ASSRDRSPLMYTEAF

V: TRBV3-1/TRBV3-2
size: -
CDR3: ASSRAGAGGGIQY

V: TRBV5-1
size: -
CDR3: ASSPVGGGNQPQH

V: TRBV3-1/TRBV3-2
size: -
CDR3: ASSHFGLRAKNIQY

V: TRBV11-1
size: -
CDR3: ASSLGTSGGAEQF

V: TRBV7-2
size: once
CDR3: ASSSGFTDTQY

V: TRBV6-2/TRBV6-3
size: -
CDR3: ASSYPRGYGEVY

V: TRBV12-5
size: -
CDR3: ASGLVLLFSGRADPSNYGYT

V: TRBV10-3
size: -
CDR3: AISERQGISNQPQH

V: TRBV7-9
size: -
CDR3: ASSSTVGNVYSGNTIY

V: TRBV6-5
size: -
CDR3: ASRRGYEQY